The 3 T cell receptor beta chains reported below all come from one sample, sequenced in a study of blood T cell repertoires in COVID-19. The protocol was immunoSEQ multiplex PCR, while the TCRdb copy is restricted to in-frame clones and leaves out a portion. The profile covers 45,000 to 55,000 clones, with over 75% appearing a single time and 7.8% taken by the ten largest. What was sequenced was peripheral blood. The receptors shown here come from a man in his forties or fifties with active COVID-19.

The rearrangement uses TRBV9 and TRBJ1-1; D uncertain. Trimming removed 4 bases from V and 2 bases from J, with 12 bases in between. CDR1 SGDLS and CDR2 YYNGEE come from the germline V gene. The CDR3 is made up of 14 amino acids. The CDR3 loop reads CASSPVGSNTEAFF. CDR3 sequence (DNA): TGTGCCAGCAGCCCCGTAGGGAGTAACACTGAAGCTTTCTTT.

There are a few counts of this clone. The genes are TRBV30 and TRBJ2-7; 7 nucleotides agree with TRBD2. Germline lookup yields CDR1 GTSNPN and CDR2 SVGIG (reference sequence). V shed 4 bases and J 7 bases; nucleotides not matched to a gene: 7. This CDR3 is 12 amino acids long. The CDR3 bases are TGTGCCTGGACTCGGGAGGTAGGTGAGCAGTACTTC. Translation gives CAWTREVGEQYF.

V and J are TRBV6-2 or TRBV6-3 and TRBJ1-1; D ambiguous. CDR1 and CDR2 from the germline V gene are MNHEY and SVGEGT. The CDR3 is 16 amino acids. With 0 bases removed from V and 7 bases from J, the gap between germline ends came to 18 bases. CDR3 in DNA: TGTGCCAGCAGTTACTCGAGTAGTAGTCCGGCGGGTGAAGCTTTCTTT. Its translation is CASSYSSSSPAGEAFF.